The entry that follows covers one TCR beta chain sequence. Its antigen specificity is not known. The entry originates in a study of monozygotic twins with inflammatory bowel disease (dated by TCRdb to about 2019). Background for the entire study: In total, 30 or so monozygotic twin pairs made up the full study: 19 Danish pairs, all IBD-discordant, plus nine German pairs, of which four were IBD-concordant and five were IBD-discordant. The search for disease-associated traits relied mainly on comparing, within discordant pairs, IBD patients with their genetically identical healthy co-twins. Each individual had, on average, about 151 000 unique TCRalpha sequences and 181 000 unique TCRbeta sequences available for analysis.

Here is what the overall study found, with its caveats: The analysis was unable to tell different T cell subtypes apart. Background noise and inter-individual variability may have been introduced into the repertoires by the differing immunosuppressive treatments among patients. The results gave no support for a single strong signal or clonotype linked to IBD. Concordant and discordant twins showed no difference in repertoire similarity, possibly because of limited statistical power. TCRbeta repertoire diversity, by inverse Simpson index, was decreased in IBD patients compared with their healthy co-twins. IBD patients shared fewer clonotypes with other individuals than healthy twins did, most markedly in patients showing signs of disease activity.

The CDR3 runs 16 amino acids, cysteine and phenylalanine included. Only the protein sequence is given. The germline V gene supplies CDR1 SGHRS and CDR2 YFSETQ. To prepare the library, 5' RACE was applied. For each TCR library, about 4,000 ng of total RNA was used. For each sample, cDNA synthesis was carried out in eight separate reactions using SMARTScribe reverse transcriptase. During cDNA synthesis, template switching was used to introduce unique molecular identifiers that contained a 6-nucleotide sample barcode. TCRalpha and TCRbeta cDNA was amplified by two nested PCRs of 16 and 9 cycles, with bead purification after each PCR. Before amplification, the cDNA was both treated with uracil DNA-glycosylase and purified with the QIAquick PCR purification kit. In the second PCR, Illumina TruSeq-compatible adapters and sample-specific barcodes were added. TapeStation and Qubit were used to check library quality and concentration, and about 5 ng of each library was pooled. Sequencing of the pooled libraries was done on an Illumina HiSeq2500 single-index Rapid Run using custom sequencing primers and 2 x 100 bp reads. Regarding the original processing steps: MiGEC version 1.2.6 was used for UMI-based consensus assembly to correct PCR and sequencing errors. MiXCR version 2.1.1 was used to carry out V(D)J alignment, clonotype assembly and CDR3 extraction. To normalise gene usage, clonotype sharing and MAIT/NKT TCR abundance, the analysis used the top 1000, 10 000 and 20 000 clonotypes per sample. Diversity was computed as the inverse Simpson index with the vegan R package after downsampling to 27 000 UMIs. Paired Mann-Whitney U tests were applied to discordant twin pairs, with Benjamini-Hochberg correction for multiple testing. The reads were reprocessed in TCRdb, with one entry per CDR3 protein sequence and no accompanying DNA. The V and J calls were not made by the authors but by TCRdb's processing. The sample table includes over 130,000 distinct CDR3 sequences. The ten largest clones take up roughly 2.5% of the sample.

An approximately 2.5 ml peripheral blood sample was drawn into PAXgene tubes per donor and stored at -80°C. Total RNA was isolated from whole blood with the PAXgene blood miRNA kit on an automated QIAcube, without T cell sorting. Deep TCRalpha and TCRbeta repertoire profiling with unique molecular barcoding was performed on peripheral blood of monozygotic twin pairs concordant or discordant for inflammatory bowel disease. Smoking habits were recorded for all twin pairs, with individuals classified as current, former or never smokers. Sequenced sample: blood. In this chain, TRBV5-1 is recombined with TRBJ2-1; absent DNA, TCRdb's TRBD2 call cannot be checked. The sequence came from a human donor with ulcerative colitis or Crohn's disease, or a healthy co-twin of an affected twin (not recorded which). The CDR3 sequence is CASSLGGGATTTEQFF.